The 31 T cell receptor beta chains below come from one sample, sequenced in a study of blood T cell repertoires in COVID-19 (dated by TCRdb to 2020 to 2021). The library was built by means of the immunoSEQ multiplex PCR assay. In TCRdb, the immuneACCESS table is reduced to in-frame sequences with V and J assigned. These tables do not hold every clone; where another copy was compared, an unresolved V gene accounts for under half, and the others remain unexplained. The sample table lists 150,000 to 200,000 clones, more than 85% of them with a count of one. The ten largest clones add up to about 2% of the sample. Sample: peripheral blood. These receptors originate from a man between 65 and 80 years old with active or convalescent COVID-19.

The J gene is TRBJ2-3, the V gene TRBV5-3, with D possibly TRBD1 on 6 matching bases. TRBV5-3 is labeled an ORF, and its function is uncertain. The CDR3 sequence is 15 residues long. V lost 0 bases and J 5 bases, leaving 13 bases between the germline ends. The CDR3 reads CARSLAGAGVDTQYF. DNA of the CDR3: TGTGCCAGAAGCTTGGCCGGGGCAGGGGTAGATACGCAGTATTTT.

The V and J genes are TRBV18 and TRBJ2-2, with TRBD1 identical over 12 bases. This CDR3 comprises 17 residues. After removal of 3 bases from V and 5 bases from J, the junction contained 7 bases not matched to a gene. From germline, CDR1 is KGHSH and CDR2 LQKENI. For the CDR3, the DNA is TGTGCCAGCTCACCTGGGACAGGGGGCGCTCGAACCGGGGAGCTGTTTTTT. Protein: CASSPGTGGARTGELFF.

CDR3 amino acids: CASSIGSPQAVQYF. The CDR3 DNA follows: TGTGCCAGTAGTATCGGGAGTCCTCAAGCGGTGCAGTACTTC. The chain carries TRBV19 and TRBJ2-7, with TRBD2 as a possible D gene (6 bases). The CDR3 sequence is 14 residues long. With 3 bases removed from V and 9 bases from J, the gap between germline ends came to 18 bases. Per the germline V gene, CDR1 is LNHDA and CDR2 is SQIVND (reference sequence).

The CDR3 coding sequence is TGTGCCTGGAGTAATGAGAGCTCTGGGGCCAACGTCCTGACTTTC. Residues: CAWSNESSGANVLTF. The chain is built from TRBV30 and TRBJ2-6; D gene ambiguous. The CDR3 extends over 15 amino acids. V was trimmed by 2 bases and J by 0 bases, leaving 8 bases between them. Per the germline V gene, CDR1 is GTSNPN and CDR2 is SVGIG (reference sequence).

V usage is TRBV18 and J usage is TRBJ2-3; perhaps TRBD1 as D (5 bases). The CDR3 is 15 amino acids. V lost 2 bases, J lost 1 base, and 10 bases lay in between. Germline V lookup: CDR1 KGHSH, CDR2 LQKENI. CDR3 nucleotides: TGTGCCAGCTCACCATGGCAGGGTGGCACAGATACGCAGTATTTT. This sequence encodes CASSPWQGGTDTQYF.

In this sample, this clone turned up once. The V gene is TRBV19, the J gene TRBJ2-1, with 7 bases lining up with TRBD1. Germline V gives CDR1 LNHDA, CDR2 SQIVND (reference sequence). This CDR3 spans 15 amino acids. V dropped 6 bases and J dropped 4; count of bases not matched to a gene: 9. CDR3 sequence reads: CASSPRTGSYNEQFF. DNA for the CDR3: TGTGCCAGTAGCCCTCGGACAGGCTCGTACAATGAGCAGTTCTTC.

The rearrangement uses TRBV28 and TRBJ1-5, with D unclear. The length of the CDR3 is 13 residues. The V and J ends lost 5 bases and 7 bases respectively, with 12 bases between them. CDR1 and CDR2 from the germline V gene are MDHEN and SYDVKM. The CDR3 region is CASSTTFIQPQHF. The CDR3 bases are TGTGCCAGCAGTACCACATTCATCCAGCCCCAGCATTTT.

This clone has just one count. The V call is TRBV7-2, the J call TRBJ2-4; no clear D gene. CDR1 is SGHTA, CDR2 FQGNSA, per germline. The CDR3 contains 16 residues. Deletions cut 2 bases from V and 1 base from J, with 12 bases between. CDR3 sequence: CASSLFLARAKNIQYF. CDR3 sequence (DNA): TGTGCCAGCAGCTTATTTCTGGCCAGGGCCAAAAACATTCAGTACTTC.

The J gene is TRBJ2-2, the V gene TRBV5-1; 10 positions agree with TRBD2. The CDR3 length is 16 residues. Germline V gives CDR1 SGHRS, CDR2 YFSETQ. The trim removed 4 bases at V and 7 bases at J, leaving 10 bases unmatched. The CDR3 reads CASSTSPGLAFGELFF. Here the CDR3 DNA reads TGCGCCAGCAGCACATCTCCGGGACTAGCGTTCGGGGAGCTGTTTTTT.

The J gene is TRBJ2-7, the V gene TRBV7-9, with D possibly matching TRBD1 (5 bases). This CDR3 region has 16 residues. V shed 1 base and J shed 5 bases, with 18 bases lying between them. Germline V gives CDR1 SEHNR, CDR2 FQNEAQ (reference sequence). The CDR3 region is CASSLGAVSRGHEQYF. CDR3 nucleotide sequence: TGTGCCAGCAGCTTAGGGGCAGTTTCTAGGGGTCACGAGCAGTACTTC.

V and J are TRBV4-3 and TRBJ1-2; D is unclear. CDR1 LGHNA and CDR2 YSLEER come from the germline V gene. The CDR3 sequence is 16 residues long. Trimming took off 2 bases at V and 2 bases at J, with 15 bases between the two ends. This chain's CDR3 is CASSQRSGMANYGYTF. The DNA of the CDR3 is TGCGCCAGCAGCCAAAGGTCGGGGATGGCCAACTATGGCTACACCTTC.

This rearrangement joins TRBV11-2 to TRBJ1-3; D not resolved. The CDR3 is 16 residues long. The germline V and J ends were trimmed by 0 bases and 8 bases, with 17 bases remaining between them. Germline V gene data show CDR1 as SGHAT and CDR2 as FQNNGV. The CDR3 DNA reads as TGTGCCAGCAGCTTAGAGGAGTCACGGAGGAGGTACACCATATATTTT. It encodes CASSLEESRRRYTIYF.

The chain is built from TRBV7-2 and TRBJ1-1, with D possibly matching TRBD1 (6 bases). Per the germline V gene, CDR1 is SGHTA and CDR2 is FQGNSA. The CDR3 runs to 13 residues. V was trimmed by 5 bases and J by 1 base, leaving 8 bases between them. CDR3 loop: CASSPQGNTEAFF. CDR3 DNA: TGTGCCAGCAGCCCACAGGGGAACACTGAAGCTTTCTTT. Filled out from reference TRBV7-2 and TRBJ1-1, the complete variable domain reads GAGVSQSPSNKVTEKGKDVELRCDPISGHTALYWYRQSLGQGLEFLIYFQGNSAPDKSGLPSDRFSAERTGGSVSTLTIQRTQQEDSAVYLCASSPQGNTEAFFGQGTRLTVV.

CDR3 residues: CATSRPLPSGNTIYF. The CDR3, as DNA: TGTGCCACCAGCAGACCCCTCCCCTCTGGAAACACCATATATTTT. The rearrangement uses TRBV15 and TRBJ1-3; no reliable D call. V was cut by 2 bases and J by 0 bases, with 8 bases left in between. The CDR3 sequence is 15 residues long. Germline lookup yields CDR1 LNHNV and CDR2 YYDKDF (reference sequence). Full variable domain (missing parts from reference TRBV15 and TRBJ1-3): DAMVIQNPRYQVTQFGKPVTLSCSQTLNHNVMYWYQQKSSQAPKLLFHYYDKDFNNEADTPDNFQSRRPNTSFCFLDIRSPGLGDTAMYLCATSRPLPSGNTIYFGEGSWLTVV.

The chain couples TRBV28 to TRBJ2-7; 8 bases agree with TRBD1. Germline assignment: CDR1 MDHEN and CDR2 SYDVKM. CDR3 length: 14 amino acids. V shed 7 bases and J 6 bases; nucleotides not matched to a gene: 11. The CDR3 DNA sequence: TGTGCCAGCACCAACCCCGGCAGGGGGCGCGAGCAGTACTTC. Its translation: CASTNPGRGREQYF. The full variable domain, its missing parts supplied by reference TRBV28 and TRBJ2-7, is DVKVTQSSRYLVKRTGEKVFLECVQDMDHENMFWYRQDPGLGLRLIYFSYDVKMKEKGDIPEGYSVSREKKERFSLILESASTNQTSMYLCASTNPGRGREQYFGPGTRLTVT.

The chain joins TRBV28 to TRBJ2-7, with D possibly TRBD2 on 6 matching bases. Germline assignment: CDR1 MDHEN and CDR2 SYDVKM. The V gene lost 4 bases and the J gene lost 1 base, with 14 bases spanning the gap. The CDR3 is made up of 15 amino acids. CDR3 loop: CASSSGGAQSYEQYF. CDR3 nucleotide sequence: TGTGCCAGCAGTTCTGGCGGGGCCCAATCCTACGAGCAGTACTTC.

The V gene is TRBV9, the J gene TRBJ1-6, with D unclear. Trimming removed 4 bases at V and 9 bases at J, with 17 bases between. CDR3 length: 15 residues. Germline V gene data show CDR1 as SGDLS and CDR2 as YYNGEE. The CDR3 reads CASSTTAGVGSPLHF. The CDR3 coding sequence is TGTGCCAGCAGCACTACCGCCGGGGTTGGTTCACCCCTCCACTTT.

The J gene is TRBJ1-5, the V gene TRBV18; perhaps TRBD1 as D (6 bases). The CDR3 runs 14 residues. Germline V CDR1 and CDR2: KGHSH, LQKENI. V was trimmed by 3 bases and J by 6 bases, leaving 12 bases between them. The CDR3 DNA reads TGTGCCAGCTCACCGCTCCGGGGGGCTCAGCCCCAGCATTTT. Translated: CASSPLRGAQPQHF.

V is TRBV10-1 and J is TRBJ2-3, with 10 bases matching TRBD2. The length of the CDR3 is 21 residues. In germline, CDR1 is WNHNN, CDR2 SYGVQD (reference sequence). The J segment lost 3 bases and the V segment lost 0 bases, leaving 18 bases of the junction unmatched. The CDR3 coding sequence is TGCGCCAGCAGTGAGTCAGGGGCTAGCGGGAGAGCCGTCGTACAGACAGATACGCAGTATTTT. Translation: CASSESGASGRAVVQTDTQYF.

The CDR3 DNA reads TGTGCCAGCAGCACTGGACAGAACAACTATGGCTACACCTTC. Amino acids: CASSTGQNNYGYTF. The V gene is TRBV11-3, the J gene TRBJ1-2; possible D gene TRBD1, 6 bases. Per germline, CDR1 SGHNT and CDR2 YENEEA. Deletions cut 5 bases from V and 2 bases from J, with 12 bases between. This CDR3 comprises 14 residues.

CDR3 sequence reads: CATSRDTGVVTGELFF. CDR3 nucleotides: TGTGCCACCAGCAGAGATACCGGGGTGGTCACCGGGGAGCTGTTTTTT. V is TRBV15 and J is TRBJ2-2; D may be TRBD2 (5 bases). Between the trimmed V and J ends, which lost 0 bases and 4 bases, there was a span of 12 bases. Per germline, CDR1 LNHNV and CDR2 YYDKDF (reference sequence). The CDR3 totals 16 residues. The whole variable domain, remainder taken from reference TRBV15 and TRBJ2-2, is DAMVIQNPRYQVTQFGKPVTLSCSQTLNHNVMYWYQQKSSQAPKLLFHYYDKDFNNEADTPDNFQSRRPNTSFCFLDIRSPGLGDTAMYLCATSRDTGVVTGELFFGEGSRLTVL.

CDR3 loop: CASSDETGNEQYF. The CDR3 nucleotides read TGTGCCAGCAGTGACGAGACAGGGAACGAGCAGTACTTC. V usage is TRBV9 and J usage is TRBJ2-7, with 7 bases identical to TRBD1. The V segment lost 5 bases and the J segment 5 bases; nucleotides outside the gene matches: 7. The CDR3 length is 13 residues. Germline V gene data show CDR1 as SGDLS and CDR2 as YYNGEE.

This clone was counted once. The chain combines TRBV10-2 with TRBJ2-3, with 13 positions matching TRBD2. With V trimmed by 6 bases and J by 3 bases, 9 bases remained unmatched. The germline V gene has CDR1 WSHSY and CDR2 SAAADI. This CDR3 is 17 amino acids long. The CDR3 DNA reads TGCGCCAGCAGGCCACTAGCGGGGGGGCCGTTGACAGATACGCAGTATTTT. The encoded protein is CASRPLAGGPLTDTQYF.

The chain's CDR3 is CASSGGFEQYF. The CDR3 region has the DNA TGTGCCAGCAGCGGGGGGTTCGAGCAGTACTTC. The V call is TRBV21-1, the J call TRBJ2-7; the table calls TRBD2, which could not be checked here. TRBV21-1 is shown as a pseudogene. This CDR3 has 11 amino acids.

This chain's CDR3 is CASSPRTGYGELFF. The CDR3 DNA reads as TGTGCCAGCAGCCCACGGACAGGCTACGGGGAGCTGTTTTTT. This chain links TRBV11-2 with TRBJ2-2; TRBD1 matches 7 bases. Germline V gene data show CDR1 as SGHAT and CDR2 as FQNNGV. The CDR3 contains 14 residues. Trimming took 5 bases from V and 7 from J; bases not matched to a gene: 7. Supplemented by reference TRBV11-2 and TRBJ2-2, the full variable domain reads EAGVAQSPRYKIIEKRQSVAFWCNPISGHATLYWYQQILGQGPKLLIQFQNNGVVDDSQLPKDRFSAERLKGVDSTLKIQPAKLEDSAVYLCASSPRTGYGELFFGEGSRLTVL.

This chain joins TRBV15 and TRBJ1-4; perhaps TRBD1 as D (6 bases). Germline lookup yields CDR1 LNHNV and CDR2 YYDKDF (reference sequence). V was clipped by 5 bases and J by 4 bases, with 11 bases between them. The CDR3 contains 14 residues. DNA for the CDR3: TGTGCCACCAGCCTGAGGACAGTTAATGAAAAACTGTTTTTT. Protein product: CATSLRTVNEKLFF.

The rearrangement links TRBV6-2 or TRBV6-3 to TRBJ1-4; no clear D. Germline CDR1 MNHEY, CDR2 SVGEGT. CDR3 length: 13 amino acids. The V gene lost 0 bases and the J gene lost 8 bases, with 7 bases spanning the gap. The DNA for the CDR3 is TGTGCCAGCAGTTACTCGAAGCGCGAAAAACTGTTTTTT. Encoded protein: CASSYSKREKLFF.

This clone occurred once. The rearrangement links TRBV6-5 to TRBJ1-2, with 7 bases identical to TRBD1. Germline V gene lookup returns CDR1 MNHEY and CDR2 SVGAGI. V dropped 1 base and J dropped 8; count of bases not matched to a gene: 4. CDR3 length: 13 amino acids. CDR3 region: CASSYYRGSGYTF. DNA of the CDR3: TGTGCCAGCAGTTACTACAGGGGCTCGGGCTACACCTTC.

CDR3 in amino acids: CASSQVSNLWGANVLTF. The CDR3 bases are TGCGCCAGCAGCCAAGTCAGTAACCTTTGGGGGGCCAACGTCCTGACTTTC. The chain is built from TRBV4-3 and TRBJ2-6, with unresolved D. Germline CDR1 and CDR2: LGHNA and YSLEER. The CDR3 loop spans 17 amino acids. Trimming left V 1 base short and J 4 bases short, with 14 bases between.

CDR3 coding DNA: TGTGCCAGCAGCGTGGGGTCCGGGAGCAACTCCTACAATGAGCAGTTCTTC. It translates to CASSVGSGSNSYNEQFF. V usage is TRBV9 and J usage is TRBJ2-1, with D possibly TRBD2 on 6 matching bases. With 2 bases removed from V and 0 bases from J, the gap between germline ends came to 15 bases. This CDR3 comprises 17 residues. The germline V gene has CDR1 SGDLS and CDR2 YYNGEE. The complete variable domain, with remaining parts taken from reference TRBV9 and TRBJ2-1, reads DSGVTQTPKHLITATGQRVTLRCSPRSGDLSVYWYQQSLDQGLQFLIQYYNGEERAKGNILERFSAQQFPDLHSELNLSSLELGDSALYFCASSVGSGSNSYNEQFFGPGTRLTVL.

The V gene is TRBV5-1, the J gene TRBJ2-7; 7 nucleotides agree with TRBD1. The germline V gene encodes CDR1 SGHRS and CDR2 YFSETQ. With 0 bases clipped from V and 3 bases from J, the junction kept 9 bases outside the gene matches. The CDR3 extends over 16 amino acids. Here the CDR3 DNA reads TGCGCCAGCAGCTTGGCCCCCTGGGACAGCCTCTACGAGCAGTACTTC. Protein product: CASSLAPWDSLYEQYF.